Listed here are 29 T cell receptor beta chains from one sample, sequenced in a study of CD8 T cells in Susac syndrome. Random-hexamer reverse transcription was applied to roughly 0.5 to 1 ug RNA. TCRdb processed the immunoSEQ multiplex PCR reads anew with MiXCR; each CDR3 protein has one entry. The profile covers 85,000 to 90,000 distinct CDR3 sequences, with 85% to 95% appearing a single time and approximately 0.31% taken by the ten largest. The sample was CD8+ T cells from PBMCs. These receptors were taken from a human donor in good health.

This chain connects TRBV12-3 or TRBV12-4 to TRBJ1-5, with D perhaps matching TRBD1 (5 bases). The CDR3 has 14 amino acids. The V gene lost 8 bases and the J gene lost 2 bases, with 13 bases spanning the gap. The CDR3 nucleotides read TGTGCCAGCCAGGATCAGGGACGCAATCAGCCCCAGCATTTT. It translates to CASQDQGRNQPQHF.

This clonotype was detected only once. This chain connects TRBV7-8 to TRBJ2-7, with 10 bases fitting TRBD1. The CDR3 totals 14 residues. The V gene end was trimmed by 2 bases and the J gene end by 6 bases; junction bases not matched to a gene: 4. Germline V gives CDR1 SGHVS, CDR2 FQNEAQ. CDR3 in amino acids: CASSLLGTGAEQYF. In DNA form, the CDR3 reads TGTGCCAGCAGCTTATTAGGGACAGGGGCCGAGCAGTACTTC.

This chain joins TRBV15 and TRBJ2-5, with TRBD2 matching 11 bases. Germline V gene data show CDR1 as LNHNV and CDR2 as YYDKDF (reference sequence). This CDR3 is built from 15 residues. With V trimmed by 4 bases and J by 4 bases, 5 bases remained unmatched. CDR3 in DNA: TGTGCCACCAGCATAGCGGGGGGGCCCGGAGAGACCCAGTACTTC. Translated: CATSIAGGPGETQYF.

The gene calls are TRBV5-4 and TRBJ1-4; weak D call: TRBD1 (5 bases). This CDR3 has 14 residues. V shed 4 bases and J shed 7 bases, with 14 bases lying between them. Germline V gives CDR1 SGHNT, CDR2 YYREEE (reference sequence). As DNA, the CDR3 is TGTGCCAGCAGCCCGCAGGGAGGCGGTGAAAAACTGTTTTTT. Translated: CASSPQGGGEKLFF.

V usage is TRBV6-5 and J usage is TRBJ1-1; possible D gene TRBD1, 5 bases. Trimming took 4 bases from V and 0 from J, leaving 12 bases between them. Germline V gene lookup returns CDR1 MNHEY and CDR2 SVGAGI. The CDR3 has 15 residues. CDR3 loop: CASSFWADMNTEAFF. The CDR3 region has the DNA TGTGCCAGCAGTTTTTGGGCGGACATGAACACTGAAGCTTTCTTT.

This chain links TRBV19 with TRBJ2-3; a weak D match, TRBD2 (7 bases). There are 14 residues in the CDR3. Looked up from germline, CDR1 is LNHDA and CDR2 is SQIVND (reference sequence). Trimming removed 2 bases from V and 11 bases from J, with 17 bases in between. The CDR3 DNA is TGTGCCAGTAGTATATCGGAGGGGGGGCCTCGGCAGTATTTT. This gives the protein CASSISEGGPRQYF.

The rearrangement uses TRBV7-9 and TRBJ1-2; D is unresolved. With 1 base removed from V and 6 bases from J, the gap between germline ends came to 3 bases. The V gene's germline CDR1 is SEHNR and CDR2 FQNEAQ (reference sequence). The CDR3 extends over 11 amino acids. CDR3 DNA: TGTGCCAGCAGCTTAGACGATGGCTACACCTTC. Translated: CASSLDDGYTF.

This sequence joins TRBV7-6 and TRBJ1-1; D is uncertain. The germline V gene encodes CDR1 SGHVS and CDR2 FNYEAQ. CDR3 size: 13 residues. V lost 5 bases to trimming and J lost 1 base, with 8 bases between them. The CDR3 is CASSPLANTEAFF. The CDR3 nucleotides read TGTGCCAGCAGCCCCCTGGCGAACACTGAAGCTTTCTTT.

This clonotype has a single count. The chain uses TRBV6-2 or TRBV6-3 and TRBJ2-7, with 7 bases that match TRBD1. Germline-derived CDR1 and CDR2 are MNHEY and SVGEGT. The trim removed 4 bases at V and 1 base at J, leaving 1 base unmatched. This CDR3 contains 13 residues. The CDR3 DNA is TGTGCCAGCAGTTGGGACAGTTCCTACGAGCAGTACTTC. Its translation: CASSWDSSYEQYF.

The V gene is TRBV29-1, the J gene TRBJ2-1; 10 bases line up with TRBD1. This CDR3 is built from 16 residues. Trimming cost V 3 bases and J 5 bases; bases outside gene matches: 10. CDR1 is SQVTM, CDR2 ANQGSEA, per germline. The CDR3 loop is CSVDPPGTGANNEQFF. DNA for the CDR3: TGCAGCGTTGATCCGCCCGGGACAGGGGCCAACAATGAGCAGTTCTTC.

This chain connects TRBV19 to TRBJ1-6, with D possibly being TRBD1 (5 bases). Germline V gene data show CDR1 as LNHDA and CDR2 as SQIVND (reference sequence). V was shortened by 6 bases and J by 7 bases, with 16 bases between the two germline ends. CDR3 length: 15 residues. For the CDR3, the DNA is TGTGCCAGTAGCCCTACAGGATCCGGGAATTCACCCCTCCACTTT. Translation: CASSPTGSGNSPLHF. Full variable domain (missing parts from reference TRBV19 and TRBJ1-6): DGGITQSPKYLFRKEGQNVTLSCEQNLNHDAMYWYRQDPGQGLRLIYYSQIVNDFQKGDIAEGYSVSREKKESFPLTVTSAQKNPTAFYLCASSPTGSGNSPLHFGNGTRLTVT.

The J gene is TRBJ2-5, the V gene TRBV19, with D perhaps TRBD1 (5 bases). V dropped 3 bases and J dropped 4 bases, with 12 bases sitting between them. In germline, CDR1 is LNHDA, CDR2 SQIVND (reference sequence). The CDR3 runs to 14 residues. The CDR3: CASSIGRDIETQYF. CDR3 in DNA: TGTGCCAGTAGTATCGGCAGGGATATAGAGACCCAGTACTTC. Based on the CDR3 plus reference TRBV19 and TRBJ2-5, the full variable domain is DGGITQSPKYLFRKEGQNVTLSCEQNLNHDAMYWYRQDPGQGLRLIYYSQIVNDFQKGDIAEGYSVSREKKESFPLTVTSAQKNPTAFYLCASSIGRDIETQYFGPGTRLLVL.

The rearrangement joins TRBV19 to TRBJ1-1; D remains ambiguous. The CDR3 totals 11 residues. Germline CDR1 is LNHDA and CDR2 is SQIVND (reference sequence). Trimming stripped 3 bases from V and 8 bases from J, with 7 bases between. The CDR3 reads CASSMGWEAFF. The CDR3 coding sequence is TGTGCCAGTAGTATGGGATGGGAAGCTTTCTTT.

The V call is TRBV20-1, the J call TRBJ1-6; weak D call: TRBD1 (5 bases). The CDR3 has 15 residues. The V and J ends lost 3 bases and 10 bases respectively, with 19 bases between them. Germline V CDR1 and CDR2: DFQATT, SNEGSKA (reference sequence). This CDR3 is CSASPRQGFDSPLHF. In DNA form, the CDR3 reads TGCAGTGCTAGCCCGAGGCAGGGTTTCGACTCACCCCTCCACTTT.

The gene calls are TRBV18 and TRBJ2-1; TRBD2 matches 11 bases. In germline, CDR1 is KGHSH, CDR2 LQKENI. The CDR3 has 16 amino acids. After removal of 3 bases from V and 7 bases from J, the junction contained 8 bases not matched to a gene. DNA for the CDR3: TGTGCCAGCTCACCCTTAGCGGGGGGGCTTAGGAATGAGCAGTTCTTC. Residues: CASSPLAGGLRNEQFF.

In nucleotides, the CDR3 is TGTGCCAGCAGCGTAACAGCGGGGGGTACCGGGGAGCTGTTTTTT. It encodes CASSVTAGGTGELFF. V gene TRBV9 combines with J gene TRBJ2-2; 9 bases align to TRBD2. There are 15 residues in the CDR3. With V trimmed by 1 base and J by 5 bases, 3 bases remained unmatched. CDR1 SGDLS and CDR2 YYNGEE come from the germline V gene.

The CDR3 DNA sequence: TGCGCCAGCAGCCAAGACAGGGCTAACTATGGCTACACCTTC. It specifies CASSQDRANYGYTF. This chain joins TRBV4-1 and TRBJ1-2; possible D gene TRBD1, 5 bases. The CDR3 is made up of 14 amino acids. With 0 bases removed from V and 0 bases from J, the gap between germline ends came to 5 bases. Germline V gene data show CDR1 as MGHRA and CDR2 as YSYEKL.

The V call is TRBV19, the J call TRBJ2-3; 7 nucleotides agree with TRBD1. Germline assignment: CDR1 LNHDA and CDR2 SQIVND (reference sequence). With V trimmed by 6 bases and J by 4 bases, 10 bases remained unmatched. The CDR3 spans 15 residues. CDR3 nucleotide sequence: TGTGCCAGTAGCCCAGACAGGGAAGGGCCAGATACGCAGTATTTT. It encodes CASSPDREGPDTQYF.

V gene TRBV3-1 combines with J gene TRBJ2-2; 8 positions agree with TRBD2. The CDR3 has 16 residues. The trim removed 4 bases at V and 0 bases at J, leaving 4 bases unmatched. CDR1 and CDR2 from the germline V gene are LGHDT and YNNKEL (reference sequence). The CDR3 here is CASSPWTSPNTGELFF. DNA for the CDR3: TGTGCCAGCAGCCCTTGGACTAGCCCGAACACCGGGGAGCTGTTTTTT.

This clonotype has more than one count but fewer than ten. J is TRBJ2-2 and V is TRBV2; no clear D. Trimming took off 9 bases at V and 0 bases at J, with 11 bases between the two ends. CDR1 and CDR2 from the germline V gene are SNHLY and FYNNEI. CDR3 size: 14 residues. The CDR3 region is CASSFGTNTGELFF. The DNA of the CDR3 is TGTGCCAGTAGTTTCGGAACGAACACCGGGGAGCTGTTTTTT.

This clonotype was seen only once. The gene calls are TRBV3-1 and TRBJ2-7, with D uncertain. Germline-derived CDR1 and CDR2 are LGHDT and YNNKEL (reference sequence). The length of the CDR3 is 13 residues. V was shortened by 1 base and J by 1 base, with 5 bases between the two germline ends. This CDR3 reads CASSQGKSYEQYF. CDR3 bases: TGTGCCAGCAGCCAAGGAAAGTCCTACGAGCAGTACTTC.

The chain couples TRBV5-1 to TRBJ1-4, with D perhaps TRBD1 (5 bases). With 1 base removed from V and 3 bases from J, the gap between germline ends came to 10 bases. This CDR3 has 15 amino acids. Germline V CDR1 and CDR2: SGHRS, YFSETQ. As DNA, the CDR3 is TGCGCCAGCAGCTTGTGGACAAGCCCTAATGAAAAACTGTTTTTT. Protein: CASSLWTSPNEKLFF.

The chain joins TRBV7-8 to TRBJ2-1; TRBD2 matches 8 bases. Trimming took 5 bases from V and 8 from J; bases not matched to a gene: 8. CDR1 and CDR2 (germline): SGHVS, FQNEAQ. The CDR3 loop spans 14 amino acids. The CDR3 reads CASSAMFGRDEQFF. CDR3 coding DNA: TGTGCCAGCAGCGCGATGTTCGGGAGGGATGAGCAGTTCTTC.

The J gene is TRBJ1-2, the V gene TRBV20-1, with D possibly matching TRBD1 (6 bases). The V and J ends lost 1 base and 3 bases respectively, with 15 bases between them. The CDR3 spans 15 residues. Per germline, CDR1 DFQATT and CDR2 SNEGSKA (reference sequence). CDR3 residues: CSARVQGLSYYGYTF. CDR3 bases: TGCAGTGCTAGAGTACAGGGACTCTCGTACTATGGCTACACCTTC.

This clonotype was detected only once. The V and J genes are TRBV29-1 and TRBJ2-7; perhaps TRBD1 as D (5 bases). V lost 2 bases and J 0 bases, leaving 8 bases between the germline ends. CDR3 length equals 13 residues. In germline, CDR1 is SQVTM, CDR2 ANQGSEA. CDR3 coding DNA: TGCAGCGTTGAAACTGACAGCTCCTACGAGCAGTACTTC. This gives the protein CSVETDSSYEQYF.

V and J are TRBV6-5 and TRBJ2-3; D gene ambiguous. Deletions cut 1 base from V and 6 bases from J, with 8 bases between. This CDR3 has 13 residues. Germline CDR1 reads MNHEY; CDR2 reads SVGAGI. The DNA of the CDR3 is TGTGCCAGCAGTTACTTCTTGGGGGATACGCAGTATTTT. Translated, it gives CASSYFLGDTQYF.

The J gene is TRBJ2-7, the V gene TRBV4-1; 7 positions agree with TRBD2. The CDR3 loop spans 17 amino acids. Germline trimming cut 0 bases from V and 0 bases from J; bases unmatched to any gene: 8. CDR1 MGHRA and CDR2 YSYEKL come from the germline V gene. The CDR3 is CASSQDLPAGSSYEQYF. The CDR3 nucleotides read TGCGCCAGCAGCCAAGATCTACCAGCGGGGAGCTCCTACGAGCAGTACTTC.

The chain combines TRBV9 with TRBJ1-1; a weak D match, TRBD1 (5 bases). This CDR3 is 15 amino acids long. Trimming took off 3 bases at V and 0 bases at J, with 12 bases between the two ends. Germline CDR1 is SGDLS and CDR2 is YYNGEE. Here the CDR3 DNA reads TGTGCCAGCAGCGCCGACAGTTTCATGAACACTGAAGCTTTCTTT. This sequence encodes CASSADSFMNTEAFF. The variable domain in full, completed from reference TRBV9 and TRBJ1-1, reads DSGVTQTPKHLITATGQRVTLRCSPRSGDLSVYWYQQSLDQGLQFLIQYYNGEERAKGNILERFSAQQFPDLHSELNLSSLELGDSALYFCASSADSFMNTEAFFGQGTRLTVV.

The genes are TRBV4-1 and TRBJ2-1; 9 bases agree with TRBD2. The CDR3 totals 16 residues. V shed 5 bases, J shed 4 bases, and the junction held 9 bases outside the gene matches. In germline, CDR1 is MGHRA, CDR2 YSYEKL. CDR3 nucleotide sequence: TGCGCCAGCAGCTACTCTAGCGGGGATCCTTACAATGAGCAGTTCTTC. Residues: CASSYSSGDPYNEQFF.